This T cell receptor (beta chain) was sequenced for a study of CD8+ T cells in alopecia areata. V gave up 0 bases and J gave up 2 bases, with 11 bases separating them. Per the germline V gene, CDR1 is LGHNA and CDR2 is YNFKEQ. This CDR3 spans 17 amino acids. Sequencing used cDNA as its template, made by extracting RNA and reverse transcribing it. Clones were read by immunoSEQ multiplex PCR, and TCRdb kept only the in-frame ones, dropping some. The table has more than 200,000 clones, roughly two thirds seen once. Researchers took lesional scalp punch biopsies and peripheral blood from people who were alopecia areata patients. Both CD4+ and CD8+ T cells were separated by sorting PBMCs. For this clone: Its antigen is unidentified.

Overall study results and limits: Among patients, TCR sharing was less clear than in mice, a difference possibly due in part to HLA diversity in the patient population. An increase in clonality over normal scalp was evident in lesional scalp, especially alopecia totalis/universalis.

The genes are TRBV4-2 and TRBJ2-6, with a weak D call TRBD2 (5 bases). This receptor was identified in a human donor with alopecia areata. Sample: CD4+ T cells sorted from blood, taken at week 0. The CDR3 sequence is CASSQDIGETGANVLTF. The CDR3 nucleotides read TGTGCCAGCAGCCAAGATATCGGGGAGACTGGGGCCAACGTCCTGACTTTC.